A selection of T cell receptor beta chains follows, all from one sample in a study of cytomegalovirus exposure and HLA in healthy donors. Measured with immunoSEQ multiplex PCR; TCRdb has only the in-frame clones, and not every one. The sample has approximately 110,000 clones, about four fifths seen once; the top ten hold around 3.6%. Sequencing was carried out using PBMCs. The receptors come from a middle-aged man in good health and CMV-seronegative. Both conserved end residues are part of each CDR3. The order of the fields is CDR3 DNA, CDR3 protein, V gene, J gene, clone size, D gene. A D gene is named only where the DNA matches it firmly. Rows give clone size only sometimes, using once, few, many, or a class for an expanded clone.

DNA: TGTGCCAGCAGCCTGGGGACTTACACTGAAGCTTTCTTT
CDR3: CASSLGTYTEAFF
V: TRBV14
J: TRBJ1-1
size: .
D: .

DNA: TGTGCCAGCAGCTCTACCGGGACAATAGCCAAAAACATTCAGTACTTC
CDR3: CASSSTGTIAKNIQYF
V: TRBV11-2
J: TRBJ2-4
size: .
D: .

DNA: TGTGCCAGCAGTTTACCTTCCCGGGAGCCCGAGGACACCGGGGAGCTGTTTTTT
CDR3: CASSLPSREPEDTGELFF
V: TRBV27
J: TRBJ2-2
size: .
D: .

DNA: TGCGCCAGCAGCTTGAGGCTAAGGGGCCCCACAGATACGCAGTATTTT
CDR3: CASSLRLRGPTDTQYF
V: TRBV5-1
J: TRBJ2-3
size: once
D: .

DNA: TGTGCCAGCGCCATGGGGCAAATAACTGAAGCTTTCTTT
CDR3: CASAMGQITEAFF
V: TRBV7-3
J: TRBJ1-1
size: .
D: .

DNA: TGTGCCAGCAGCTCGGGACTAGCGGGGGAAGAGACCCAGTACTTC
CDR3: CASSSGLAGEETQYF
V: TRBV9
J: TRBJ2-5
size: .
D: TRBD2

DNA: TGTGCCAGTAGGGAGGAGCCTAGCACAGATACGCAGTATTTT
CDR3: CASREEPSTDTQYF
V: TRBV19
J: TRBJ2-3
size: once
D: .

DNA: TGTGCCAGCAGAGGACAGAACACCGGGGAGCTGTTTTTT
CDR3: CASRGQNTGELFF
V: TRBV5-4
J: TRBJ2-2
size: once
D: .

DNA: TGCGCCAGCAGCCAATCCTCAGTTACGAACACTGAAGCTTTCTTT
CDR3: CASSQSSVTNTEAFF
V: TRBV4-1
J: TRBJ1-1
size: .
D: .

DNA: TGCGCCAGCAGCTCGGGACAGTTGATAGGCAATGAGCAGTTCTTC
CDR3: CASSSGQLIGNEQFF
V: TRBV5-1
J: TRBJ2-1
size: .
D: TRBD1

DNA: TGTGCCAGCAGGCTACAGGGGGTCGGTGAAAAACTGTTTTTT
CDR3: CASRLQGVGEKLFF
V: TRBV6-6
J: TRBJ1-4
size: few
D: TRBD1

DNA: TGTGCCAGCAGCCGGGGGGCCCCCCTATACAATGAGCAGTTCTTC
CDR3: CASSRGAPLYNEQFF
V: TRBV19
J: TRBJ2-1
size: .
D: .

DNA: TGTGCCAGCTCTTACCACGGGGACAGGGAGGCCGGGGAGCTGTTTTTT
CDR3: CASSYHGDREAGELFF
V: TRBV18
J: TRBJ2-2
size: .
D: TRBD1

DNA: TGCGCCAGCAGCTTGGAGGGTTTACAGGGGCACTCTGGAAACACCATATATTTT
CDR3: CASSLEGLQGHSGNTIYF
V: TRBV5-1
J: TRBJ1-3
size: .
D: TRBD1

DNA: TGTGCCACCACAGGGAAAGAAGAGACCCAGTACTTC
CDR3: CATTGKEETQYF
V: TRBV19
J: TRBJ2-5
size: .
D: .

DNA: TGTGCCAGCAGCCGGACTCCTAACACAGATACGCAGTATTTT
CDR3: CASSRTPNTDTQYF
V: TRBV11-2
J: TRBJ2-3
size: .
D: .

DNA: TGCGCCAGCAGCTTGGGGCACGGGGGGATGAACACTGAAGCTTTCTTT
CDR3: CASSLGHGGMNTEAFF
V: TRBV5-1
J: TRBJ1-1
size: once
D: .

DNA: TGTGCCACCAGCGGACCTCGGACAGACTTTTCCTACGAGCAGTACTTC
CDR3: CATSGPRTDFSYEQYF
V: TRBV15
J: TRBJ2-7
size: .
D: .

DNA: TGTGCCAGCAGCCAAGGACAGGGAGATAACTATGGCTACACCTTC
CDR3: CASSQGQGDNYGYTF
V: TRBV4-2
J: TRBJ1-2
size: few
D: TRBD1

DNA: TGTGCCAGCAGTTCGGGACAACTCAATTCACCCCTCCACTTT
CDR3: CASSSGQLNSPLHF
V: TRBV7-3
J: TRBJ1-6
size: once
D: .

DNA: TGTGCCAGCAGCTTAGCCGACAGGGCGGCTTTCTTT
CDR3: CASSLADRAAFF
V: TRBV7-3
J: TRBJ1-1
size: .
D: TRBD1

DNA: TGCGCCAGCAGCCAAGGAGGGGGCGATGAGCAGTTCTTC
CDR3: CASSQGGGDEQFF
V: TRBV4-1
J: TRBJ2-1
size: .
D: TRBD1

DNA: TGTGCCAGCAGCTTGGGGAGGGGAATAGCAACTAATGAAAAACTGTTTTTT
CDR3: CASSLGRGIATNEKLFF
V: TRBV5-8
J: TRBJ1-4
size: .
D: .

DNA: TGTGCCAGTACAGATTTCTCTGGCTACACCTTC
CDR3: CASTDFSGYTF
V: TRBV19
J: TRBJ1-2
size: few
D: .

DNA: TGCGCCAGCAGCTGGCAAGACAGGGACACTGAAGCTTTCTTT
CDR3: CASSWQDRDTEAFF
V: TRBV5-1
J: TRBJ1-1
size: .
D: TRBD1

DNA: TGTGCCAGCAGCGCCCGGACAGGCCTTAACTATGGCTACACCTTC
CDR3: CASSARTGLNYGYTF
V: TRBV7-2
J: TRBJ1-2
size: .
D: TRBD1

DNA: TGTGCCAGCAGTTCCCACTCAGGGGCGGCTGGAAACACCATATATTTT
CDR3: CASSSHSGAAGNTIYF
V: TRBV28
J: TRBJ1-3
size: .
D: .

DNA: TGTGCCAGCTCACTCGGCGGCAGCAATCAGCCCCAGCATTTT
CDR3: CASSLGGSNQPQHF
V: TRBV18
J: TRBJ1-5
size: .
D: .

DNA: TGTGCCAGCAGCTTCTCGGTACAGCCAAATCAGCCCCAGCATTTT
CDR3: CASSFSVQPNQPQHF
V: TRBV5-8
J: TRBJ1-5
size: few
D: .

DNA: TGTGCCAGCAGCTTGCCCGGACACATAAAACTGTTTTTT
CDR3: CASSLPGHIKLFF
V: TRBV7-6
J: TRBJ1-4
size: .
D: .

DNA: TGTGCAAGTCACCCTCCCCACAGAAGGAGGGACTCCTACGAGCAGTACTTC
CDR3: CASHPPHRRRDSYEQYF
V: TRBV12-2
J: TRBJ2-7
size: .
D: .